This T cell receptor (beta chain) was recorded in a study of T cell therapy after organ transplantation. Time point in this sample: 20-29 weeks after completion of therapy. Notes on this clone: Its target is not known.

The repertoire was sequenced with immunoSEQ multiplex PCR; TCRdb's copy has only in-frame clones and lacks some. Here the sample spans about 20,000 clones, 84% being singletons. The source of this sequence is a human patient who had received a solid organ transplant and had CMV disease. Some T cells may be provided by the graft donor. The input for sequencing was CD8+ T cells from blood, taken after autologous CMV-specific T cell therapy.

The CDR3 region is CASSQGAGTSTDTQYF. The CDR3 nucleotides are TGCGCCAGCAGCCAAGGCGCTGGGACCAGCACAGATACGCAGTATTTT. This chain links TRBV4-1 with TRBJ2-3; D might be TRBD1 or TRBD2, each matching 5 bases. This CDR3 is built from 16 residues. Germline V gene sequence: CDR1 MGHRA, CDR2 YSYEKL. V lost 1 base and J lost 0, with 11 bases in between.